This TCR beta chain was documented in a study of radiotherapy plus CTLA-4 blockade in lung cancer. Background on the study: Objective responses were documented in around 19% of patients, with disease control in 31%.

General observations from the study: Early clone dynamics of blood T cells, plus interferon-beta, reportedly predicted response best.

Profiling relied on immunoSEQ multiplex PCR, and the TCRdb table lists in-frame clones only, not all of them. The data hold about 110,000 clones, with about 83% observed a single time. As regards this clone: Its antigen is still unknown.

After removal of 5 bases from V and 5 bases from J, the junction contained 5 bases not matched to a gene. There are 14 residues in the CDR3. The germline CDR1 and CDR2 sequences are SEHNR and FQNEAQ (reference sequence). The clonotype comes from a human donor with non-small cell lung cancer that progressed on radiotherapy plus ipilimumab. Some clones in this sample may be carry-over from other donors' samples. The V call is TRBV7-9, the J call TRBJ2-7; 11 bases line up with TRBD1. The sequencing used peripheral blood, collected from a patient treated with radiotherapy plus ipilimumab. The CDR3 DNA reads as TGTGCCAGCAGCCGGACAGGGGGCAACCACGAGCAGTACTTC. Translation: CASSRTGGNHEQYF. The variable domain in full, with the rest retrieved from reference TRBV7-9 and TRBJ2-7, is DTGVSQNPRHKITKRGQNVTFRCDPISEHNRLYWYRQTLGQGPEFLTYFQNEAQLEKSRLLSDRFSAERPKGSFSTLEIQRTEQGDSAMYLCASSRTGGNHEQYFGPGTRLTVT.